A single sample gave rise to the 21 T cell receptor beta chains below, sequenced in a study of shared clonotypes between healthy human individuals. Measured with immunoSEQ multiplex PCR; TCRdb has only the in-frame clones, and not every one. This table holds 450,000 to 550,000 clones, around 79% found once. Material: PBMCs. The origin of the receptors is a woman between 35 and 50 years old in good health. Some clones in this sample may be carry-over from other donors' samples.

The genes are TRBV30 and TRBJ1-5, with D perhaps TRBD1 (6 bases). Germline lookup yields CDR1 GTSNPN and CDR2 SVGIG (reference sequence). The CDR3 contains 13 residues. V lost 0 bases to trimming and J lost 6 bases, with 9 bases between them. The CDR3 protein is CAWSVSGAQPQHF. DNA of the CDR3: TGTGCCTGGAGTGTTTCAGGGGCTCAGCCCCAGCATTTT. Drawing the rest from reference TRBV30 and TRBJ1-5, the complete variable domain is SQTIHQWPATLVQPVGSPLSLECTVEGTSNPNLYWYRQAAGRGLQLLFYSVGIGQISSEVPQNLSASRPQDRQFILSSKKLLLSDSGFYLCAWSVSGAQPQHFGDGTRLSIL.

The V call is TRBV30, the J call TRBJ1-1; D is unresolved. The CDR3 is made up of 13 amino acids. V dropped 5 bases and J dropped 0 bases, with 10 bases sitting between them. Germline V gives CDR1 GTSNPN, CDR2 SVGIG (reference sequence). CDR3 protein: CAWVKNLNTEAFF. The CDR3 region has the DNA TGTGCCTGGGTTAAAAACCTGAACACTGAAGCTTTCTTT.

This clone showed up just once. V usage is TRBV18 and J usage is TRBJ2-1; D might be TRBD1 (7 bases). This CDR3 region has 17 residues. V was clipped by 2 bases and J by 4 bases, with 18 bases between them. Germline values: CDR1 KGHSH, CDR2 LQKENI. CDR3 amino acids: CASSPSGGTESYNEQFF. The CDR3 DNA follows: TGTGCCAGCTCACCAAGTGGAGGGACAGAGTCGTACAATGAGCAGTTCTTC.

The chain joins TRBV2 to TRBJ1-1; perhaps TRBD1 as D (6 bases). Trimming shortened V by 10 bases and J by 2 bases, and 14 bases separated the two germline ends. CDR3 length: 13 residues. Germline CDR1 reads SNHLY; CDR2 reads FYNNEI. The CDR3 DNA sequence: TGTGCCAACAAAGACAGGAGCAACACTGAAGCTTTCTTT. Its translation: CANKDRSNTEAFF.

The V call is TRBV6-1, the J call TRBJ1-4; D call uncertain. V dropped 1 base and J dropped 6 bases, with 12 bases sitting between them. Germline CDR1 reads MNHNS; CDR2 reads SASEGT. This CDR3 is built from 15 residues. The CDR3 spells CASSEEVSPHEKLFF. The DNA for the CDR3 is TGTGCCAGCAGTGAAGAAGTTAGTCCTCATGAAAAACTGTTTTTT.

This chain joins TRBV27 and TRBJ2-7, with 9 positions matching TRBD1. Germline V gene lookup returns CDR1 MNHEY and CDR2 SMNVEV (reference sequence). Trimming removed 5 bases from V and 2 bases from J; junction bases left unmatched: 7. The CDR3 has 15 residues. CDR3 DNA sequence: TGTGCCAGCAGTGCGTGGGACAGGGTGGCCTACGAGCAGTACTTC. As protein: CASSAWDRVAYEQYF.

The chain combines TRBV2 with TRBJ2-1; TRBD2 matches at 9 bases. Germline loops: CDR1 SNHLY, CDR2 FYNNEI. This CDR3 has 13 residues. J gave up 7 bases and V 6 bases, and 4 bases lay outside the gene matches. CDR3 sequence reads: CASSGTSRNEQFF. The CDR3 region has the DNA TGTGCCAGCAGCGGGACTAGCCGGAATGAGCAGTTCTTC.

The CDR3 reads CASSVDPQGANSPLHF. The CDR3 region has the DNA TGTGCCAGCAGCGTAGACCCCCAGGGGGCTAATTCACCCCTCCACTTT. This chain links TRBV9 with TRBJ1-6; TRBD1 aligns across 8 bases. The germline V gene has CDR1 SGDLS and CDR2 YYNGEE. Losses at the gene ends were 0 bases for V and 6 bases for J; bases not matched to a gene: 5. The CDR3 runs to 16 residues.

This chain links TRBV18 with TRBJ1-3; D ambiguous. The CDR3 extends over 14 amino acids. The germline V and J ends were trimmed by 3 bases and 3 bases, with 9 bases remaining between them. Looked up from germline, CDR1 is KGHSH and CDR2 is LQKENI. The CDR3 here is CASSPSGGGNTIYF. CDR3 nucleotides: TGTGCCAGCTCACCCTCCGGAGGTGGAAACACCATATATTTT.

In regard to this clone: The same CDR3 arises from other DNA sequences in this sample as well. The rearrangement links TRBV27 to TRBJ2-7, with D possibly TRBD2 on 6 matching bases. V lost 2 bases and J lost 4, with 12 bases in between. The CDR3 extends over 14 amino acids. The germline gives CDR1 MNHEY, CDR2 SMNVEV (reference sequence). The CDR3 spells CASSLKDGTYEQYF. The DNA for the CDR3 is TGTGCCAGCAGTTTAAAGGACGGGACTTACGAGCAGTACTTC.

The chain couples TRBV5-1 to TRBJ2-1; 7 nucleotides match TRBD2. The CDR3 covers 15 residues. V was clipped by 0 bases and J by 2 bases; unmatched bases: 2. Germline-derived CDR1 and CDR2 are SGHRS and YFSETQ. CDR3 residues: CASSLGGSTYNEQFF. The DNA of the CDR3 is TGCGCCAGCAGCTTGGGCGGGAGCACCTACAATGAGCAGTTCTTC.

This clone was seen a few times. This chain connects TRBV20-1 to TRBJ1-2; perhaps TRBD1 as D (5 bases). Germline assignment: CDR1 DFQATT and CDR2 SNEGSKA (reference sequence). There are 11 residues in the CDR3. With 7 bases removed from V and 2 bases from J, the gap between germline ends came to 8 bases. CDR3 bases: TGCAGTGTGCAGGGCAACTATGGCTACACCTTC. Residues: CSVQGNYGYTF.

The rearrangement uses TRBV9 and TRBJ2-7; the match to TRBD1 covers 12 bases. The junction had 10 bases not matched to a gene; V was cut back by 4 bases and J by 5 bases. This CDR3 has 16 amino acids. Per germline, CDR1 SGDLS and CDR2 YYNGEE. CDR3 nucleotides: TGTGCCAGCAGCACCCAGCGGGACAGGGGGCCCCACGAGCAGTACTTC. It encodes CASSTQRDRGPHEQYF.

The rearrangement links TRBV21-1 to TRBJ2-2; the table's D call, TRBD2, has no DNA check behind it. TRBV21-1 is a recognized pseudogene. CDR3 length: 14 residues. The CDR3 bases are TGTGCCAACCGACTAGCGCAGAACACCGGGGAGCTGTTTTTT. It yields the protein CANRLAQNTGELFF.

The V call is TRBV2, the J call TRBJ2-7; TRBD1 matches 9 bases. The CDR3 sequence is 14 residues long. The V segment lost 6 bases and the J segment 3 bases; nucleotides outside the gene matches: 6. CDR1 is SNHLY, CDR2 FYNNEI, per germline. As DNA, the CDR3 is TGTGCCAGCAGGACTGGACAGGGGCGCTACGAGCAGTACTTC. Translated: CASRTGQGRYEQYF.

The chain employs TRBV6-1 and TRBJ2-5; D not resolved. The CDR3 runs to 15 residues. Germline V gene data show CDR1 as MNHNS and CDR2 as SASEGT. Trimming left V 4 bases short and J 4 bases short, with 16 bases between. Written as DNA, the CDR3 is TGTGCCAGCAGTGGGTATTTGAGGTCCACAGAGACCCAGTACTTC. It specifies CASSGYLRSTETQYF.

The J gene is TRBJ2-1, the V gene TRBV7-8, with TRBD2 as a possible D gene (5 bases). This CDR3 region has 12 residues. Germline CDR1 is SGHVS and CDR2 is FQNEAQ. Trimming removed 2 bases from V and 9 bases from J, with 8 bases in between. For the CDR3, the DNA is TGTGCCAGCAGCTTACCTAGCACTGAGCAGTTCTTC. Translating gives CASSLPSTEQFF.

CDR3 protein: CASSLGAGRTGGYTF. CDR3 nucleotide sequence: TGCGCCAGCAGCCTCGGAGCGGGACGGACAGGTGGCTACACCTTC. The rearrangement links TRBV4-1 to TRBJ1-2; 7 nucleotides line up with TRBD1. V trimming: 4 bases; J trimming: 7 bases; junction bases outside the gene matches: 12. Germline V gene sequence: CDR1 MGHRA, CDR2 YSYEKL. The CDR3 is 15 amino acids.

The chain joins TRBV5-6 to TRBJ2-7, with unresolved D. The CDR3 loop spans 13 amino acids. Per germline, CDR1 SGHDT and CDR2 YYEEEE. V shed 0 bases and J shed 5 bases, with 9 bases lying between them. The CDR3 here is CASSLALMHEQYF. CDR3 sequence (DNA): TGTGCCAGCAGCTTGGCCCTCATGCACGAGCAGTACTTC.

This chain connects TRBV7-6 to TRBJ2-3; tentative D call: TRBD1 (6 bases). The germline CDR1 and CDR2 sequences are SGHVS and FNYEAQ. Trimming removed 1 base at V and 0 bases at J, with 14 bases between. The CDR3 runs 17 residues. CDR3 in amino acids: CASSLGWTVLSTDTQYF. In DNA form, the CDR3 reads TGTGCCAGCAGCTTAGGGTGGACAGTTTTAAGCACAGATACGCAGTATTTT.

The chain combines TRBV7-8 with TRBJ2-7, with 10 bases fitting TRBD1. The CDR3 length is 14 residues. Germline values: CDR1 SGHVS, CDR2 FQNEAQ. After removal of 7 bases from V and 3 bases from J, the junction contained 6 bases not matched to a gene. The CDR3 region is CASTPGQGFYEQYF. CDR3 DNA: TGTGCCAGCACTCCGGGACAGGGGTTCTACGAGCAGTACTTC.